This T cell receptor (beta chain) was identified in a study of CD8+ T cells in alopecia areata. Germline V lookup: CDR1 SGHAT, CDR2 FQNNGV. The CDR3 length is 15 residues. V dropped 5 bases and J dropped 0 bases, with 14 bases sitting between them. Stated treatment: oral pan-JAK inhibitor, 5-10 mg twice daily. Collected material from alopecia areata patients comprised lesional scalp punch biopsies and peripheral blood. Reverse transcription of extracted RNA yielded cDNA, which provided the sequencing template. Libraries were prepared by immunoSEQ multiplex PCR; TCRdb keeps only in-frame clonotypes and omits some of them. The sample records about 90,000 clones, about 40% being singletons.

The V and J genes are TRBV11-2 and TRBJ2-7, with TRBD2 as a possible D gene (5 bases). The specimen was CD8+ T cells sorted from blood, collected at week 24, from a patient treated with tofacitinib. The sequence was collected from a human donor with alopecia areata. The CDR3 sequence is CASSPARARSYEQYF. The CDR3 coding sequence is TGTGCCAGCAGCCCCGCGCGGGCTCGCTCCTACGAGCAGTACTTC.